The next 31 T cell receptor beta chains were all read from a single sample in a study of CD8+ T cells in alopecia areata. Following extraction, RNA underwent reverse transcription to cDNA, which served as the sequencing template. The data were produced by immunoSEQ multiplex PCR, yet TCRdb's version contains in-frame clones alone and is incomplete. The sample has hundreds of thousands of clones, 66% seen once. Treatment: oral pan-JAK inhibitor, 5-10 mg twice daily. The sample in question was CD4+ T cells sorted from blood, obtained at approximately week 45, from a patient treated with tofacitinib. These receptor sequences come from a human donor with alopecia areata.

The gene calls are TRBV2 and TRBJ2-7; TRBD1 might be the D (5 bases). The CDR3 has 13 amino acids. Germline V gene lookup returns CDR1 SNHLY and CDR2 FYNNEI. V was clipped by 4 bases and J by 2 bases, with 9 bases between them. The CDR3 nucleotides read TGTGCCAGCAGTGTAGACAGCACCTACGAGCAGTACTTC. Its translation is CASSVDSTYEQYF.

The chain carries TRBV5-1 and TRBJ2-5; TRBD2 is a possible D gene (5 bases). The CDR3 sequence is 14 residues long. Trimming stripped 4 bases from V and 2 bases from J, with 12 bases between. Germline assignment: CDR1 SGHRS and CDR2 YFSETQ. The CDR3 region has the DNA TGCGCCAGCAGCCCCCGGACTCTACAAGAGACCCAGTACTTC. As protein: CASSPRTLQETQYF.

The genes are TRBV6-5 and TRBJ2-1; TRBD2 agrees at 8 bases. Germline trimming cut 5 bases from V and 6 bases from J; bases unmatched to any gene: 9. The germline V gene encodes CDR1 MNHEY and CDR2 SVGAGI. The length of the CDR3 is 15 residues. The CDR3 reads CASSRPGLVPNEQFF. The CDR3 DNA reads as TGTGCCAGCAGTAGACCGGGACTAGTTCCCAATGAGCAGTTCTTC.

This clone has more than one count but fewer than ten. DNA of the CDR3: TGCAGCGTTGATTTACAGGGAGGGGAGACCCAGTACTTC. This translates into CSVDLQGGETQYF. The V call is TRBV29-1, the J call TRBJ2-5; D perhaps matches TRBD2 (7 bases). The CDR3 spans 13 residues. Trimming stripped 3 bases from V and 5 bases from J, with 13 bases between. Germline CDR1 is SQVTM and CDR2 is ANQGSEA.

Only a few counts were recorded for this clone. The chain carries TRBV4-3 and TRBJ1-2, with a tentative D call TRBD1 (6 bases). Trimming stripped 1 base from V and 2 bases from J, with 17 bases between. The germline CDR1 and CDR2 sequences are LGHNA and YSLEER. This CDR3 is 17 amino acids long. In DNA, the CDR3 is TGCGCCAGCAGCCAAGCGTATGGAGGGGGTGGAAACTATGGCTACACCTTC. It yields the protein CASSQAYGGGGNYGYTF.

This sequence joins TRBV30 and TRBJ1-1; D might be TRBD1 (6 bases). CDR1 GTSNPN and CDR2 SVGIG come from the germline V gene (reference sequence). The CDR3 consists of 14 residues. The V and J ends lost 1 base and 3 bases respectively, with 12 bases between them. This chain's CDR3 is CAWSGGGMDTEAFF. The CDR3, as DNA: TGTGCCTGGAGTGGAGGGGGTATGGACACTGAAGCTTTCTTT.

The chain couples TRBV25-1 to TRBJ2-5; TRBD1 agrees at 7 bases. Germline values: CDR1 MGHDK, CDR2 SYGVNS. The V gene end was trimmed by 2 bases and the J gene end by 5 bases; junction bases not matched to a gene: 8. The CDR3 runs to 15 residues. The chain's CDR3 is CASSEPRGRGETQYF. The DNA of the CDR3 is TGTGCCAGCAGTGAACCGAGGGGGCGAGGGGAGACCCAGTACTTC.

This chain joins TRBV29-1 and TRBJ2-1; 7 bases line up with TRBD2. CDR3 length: 11 residues. Germline CDR1 SQVTM, CDR2 ANQGSEA. The ends lost 6 bases at V and 7 bases at J; junction bases unmatched: 3. DNA for the CDR3: TGCAGCGTCAGCGGGGTGAATGAGCAGTTCTTC. It translates to CSVSGVNEQFF.

The chain is built from TRBV28 and TRBJ2-7, with D perhaps TRBD1 or TRBD2 (5 bases each). V lost 3 bases, J lost 7 bases, and 7 bases lay in between. The CDR3 runs 11 residues. Germline CDR1 and CDR2: MDHEN and SYDVKM. CDR3 sequence reads: CASSFWGEQYF. The DNA for the CDR3 is TGTGCCAGCAGTTTCTGGGGGGAGCAGTACTTC.

This clone was recorded a few times. The chain employs TRBV9 and TRBJ2-1; D is possibly TRBD1 (5 bases). Germline V gene lookup returns CDR1 SGDLS and CDR2 YYNGEE. The CDR3 runs to 13 residues. Trimming left V 0 bases short and J 10 bases short, with 11 bases between. The CDR3 DNA sequence: TGTGCCAGCAGCGTAGAGGGGATGCAGGAGCAGTTCTTC. Its protein product is CASSVEGMQEQFF. The variable domain in full, completed from reference TRBV9 and TRBJ2-1, reads DSGVTQTPKHLITATGQRVTLRCSPRSGDLSVYWYQQSLDQGLQFLIQYYNGEERAKGNILERFSAQQFPDLHSELNLSSLELGDSALYFCASSVEGMQEQFFGPGTRLTVL.

This clone was seen a single time. This chain uses TRBV4-3 with TRBJ1-6; 8 bases match TRBD1. J lost 10 bases, V lost 2 bases, and 16 bases had no gene match. The CDR3 length is 18 residues. Germline assignment: CDR1 LGHNA and CDR2 YSLEER. The CDR3 DNA follows: TGCGCCAGCAGCCAATCGACAGGGGTGGGGGGCGTGGAATCACCCCTCCACTTT. Amino acids: CASSQSTGVGGVESPLHF.

The rearrangement joins TRBV29-1 to TRBJ1-6; D unresolved. In germline, CDR1 is SQVTM, CDR2 ANQGSEA. V was trimmed by 0 bases and J by 10 bases, leaving 10 bases between them. The CDR3 covers 13 residues. The CDR3 nucleotides are TGCAGCGTTGAAGAGGAGCTTGGCTCACCCCTCCACTTT. Protein product: CSVEEELGSPLHF.

The chain employs TRBV2 and TRBJ2-3, with D unresolved. Germline values: CDR1 SNHLY, CDR2 FYNNEI. Deletions cut 1 base from V and 0 bases from J, with 11 bases between. This CDR3 has 16 residues. For the CDR3, the DNA is TGTGCCAGCAGTGAAGTTGGAGTGATAAGCACAGATACGCAGTATTTT. It is translated as CASSEVGVISTDTQYF.

The chain has TRBV5-1 and TRBJ2-7, with D possibly matching TRBD1 (6 bases). The CDR3 is made up of 15 amino acids. Germline V lookup: CDR1 SGHRS, CDR2 YFSETQ. V was shortened by 0 bases and J by 3 bases, with 13 bases between the two germline ends. DNA for the CDR3: TGCGCCAGCAGCTTGGGAGTAGGGACATTCTACGAGCAGTACTTC. Translating it yields CASSLGVGTFYEQYF.

This chain joins TRBV4-3 and TRBJ1-6; D not resolved. The CDR3 consists of 15 residues. The ends were cut back, 0 bases at V and 8 bases at J, with 11 bases in the middle. Germline loops: CDR1 LGHNA, CDR2 YSLEER. CDR3 region: CASSQEADLHSPLHF. Here the CDR3 DNA reads TGCGCCAGCAGCCAAGAGGCGGATTTACATTCACCCCTCCACTTT.

This clone appeared once. The rearrangement uses TRBV15 and TRBJ1-1; D perhaps matches TRBD1 (5 bases). In germline, CDR1 is LNHNV, CDR2 YYDKDF (reference sequence). The CDR3 is 15 residues long. Trimming cost V 4 bases and J 0 bases, with 12 bases left between them. The DNA for the CDR3 is TGTGCCACCAGCATCGACCTGACAGTGAACACTGAAGCTTTCTTT. Protein product: CATSIDLTVNTEAFF.

On this clone itself: The sample carries other DNA sequences with the same CDR3. This chain connects TRBV9 to TRBJ1-6, with 8 bases lining up with TRBD1. Germline V gives CDR1 SGDLS, CDR2 YYNGEE. V dropped 4 bases and J dropped 7; count of bases not matched to a gene: 4. The CDR3 runs 14 residues. This chain's CDR3 is CASSPGTGNSPLHF. CDR3 in DNA: TGTGCCAGCAGCCCCGGGACAGGAAATTCACCCCTCCACTTT.

CDR3 DNA: TGCGCCAGCAGTGAGTCGGGGGGGGCCCGGGCAGATACGCAGTATTTT. It yields the protein CASSESGGARADTQYF. The chain recombines TRBV10-1 with TRBJ2-3; perhaps TRBD2 as D (7 bases). The CDR3 length is 16 residues. Germline V gives CDR1 WNHNN, CDR2 SYGVQD (reference sequence). V was trimmed by 0 bases and J by 4 bases, leaving 14 bases between them.

V is TRBV25-1 and J is TRBJ2-5; no firm D call. V was shortened by 0 bases and J by 1 base, with 9 bases between the two germline ends. CDR1 and CDR2 (germline): MGHDK, SYGVNS. This CDR3 has 15 residues. Here the CDR3 reads CASSEYEAAQETQYF. The CDR3 region has the DNA TGTGCCAGCAGTGAATATGAGGCAGCCCAAGAGACCCAGTACTTC.

The rearrangement links TRBV18 to TRBJ2-1; the D call may be TRBD1 or TRBD2 (5 bases each). V was clipped by 1 base and J by 7 bases, with 17 bases between them. CDR1 and CDR2 from the germline V gene are KGHSH and LQKENI. There are 16 residues in the CDR3. The CDR3 loop reads CASSPQAQGVNNEQFF. DNA for the CDR3: TGTGCCAGCTCACCACAGGCGCAGGGAGTGAATAATGAGCAGTTCTTC. The entire variable domain, with the rest obtained from reference TRBV18 and TRBJ2-1, is as follows: NAGVMQNPRHLVRRRGQEARLRCSPMKGHSHVYWYRQLPEEGLKFMVYLQKENIIDESGMPKERFSAEFPKEGPSILRIQQVVRGDSAAYFCASSPQAQGVNNEQFFGPGTRLTVL.

The chain joins TRBV29-1 to TRBJ1-2; maybe TRBD1 (6 bases). CDR1 is SQVTM, CDR2 ANQGSEA, per germline. CDR3 length: 13 amino acids. Trimming pared 1 base from V and 6 bases from J, leaving 12 bases between. The chain's CDR3 is CSVEVGGRNGYTF. CDR3 DNA sequence: TGCAGCGTTGAAGTAGGGGGACGTAATGGCTACACCTTC.

The CDR3 sequence: CASRTGAAEAFF. DNA of the CDR3: TGTGCCAGTCGTACAGGGGCGGCTGAAGCTTTCTTT. V usage is TRBV27 and J usage is TRBJ1-1, with 7 nucleotides matching TRBD1. CDR3 length equals 12 residues. Germline V gene lookup returns CDR1 MNHEY and CDR2 SMNVEV (reference sequence). V dropped 9 bases and J dropped 6; count of bases not matched to a gene: 7.

The chain joins TRBV15 to TRBJ2-5; D is undetermined. Deletions cut 0 bases from V and 6 bases from J, with 11 bases between. CDR1 is LNHNV and CDR2 is YYDKDF in the germline V gene (reference sequence). The CDR3 sequence is 14 residues long. CDR3 sequence reads: CATSRDGDTKTQYF. The CDR3, as DNA: TGTGCCACCAGCAGAGATGGTGACACTAAGACCCAGTACTTC. Using reference TRBV15 and TRBJ2-5 for the parts outside the CDR3, the full variable domain is DAMVIQNPRYQVTQFGKPVTLSCSQTLNHNVMYWYQQKSSQAPKLLFHYYDKDFNNEADTPDNFQSRRPNTSFCFLDIRSPGLGDTAMYLCATSRDGDTKTQYFGPGTRLLVL.

The chain carries TRBV5-6 and TRBJ2-2; TRBD1 agrees at 7 bases. Trimming removed 5 bases from V and 6 bases from J; junction bases left unmatched: 7. Germline values: CDR1 SGHDT, CDR2 YYEEEE. The length of the CDR3 is 14 residues. CDR3 in amino acids: CASRTRGQAGELFF. Here the CDR3 DNA reads TGTGCCAGCAGAACCCGTGGACAGGCCGGGGAGCTGTTTTTT.

The rearrangement uses TRBV30 and TRBJ1-4; possibly TRBD1 for D (6 bases). The germline V gene has CDR1 GTSNPN and CDR2 SVGIG (reference sequence). This CDR3 has 16 residues. V was clipped by 0 bases and J by 12 bases, with 23 bases between them. The CDR3 nucleotides are TGTGCCTGGAGTGTAGGGGGATCCGGCGTTCATGGGGAACTGTTTTTT. Its translation is CAWSVGGSGVHGELFF.

In nucleotides, the CDR3 is TGTGCCTGGGGGGAACAGACATACGAGCAGTACTTC. Its translation: CAWGEQTYEQYF. The chain combines TRBV30 with TRBJ2-7, with D uncertain. The length of the CDR3 is 12 residues. Trimming pared 5 bases from V and 4 bases from J, leaving 12 bases between. Germline CDR1 is GTSNPN and CDR2 is SVGIG (reference sequence). The variable domain in full, with the rest retrieved from reference TRBV30 and TRBJ2-7, is SQTIHQWPATLVQPVGSPLSLECTVEGTSNPNLYWYRQAAGRGLQLLFYSVGIGQISSEVPQNLSASRPQDRQFILSSKKLLLSDSGFYLCAWGEQTYEQYFGPGTRLTVT.

This clone has a handful of counts. The DNA of the CDR3 is TGCGCCAGCCAATTGTCCGGGACAGTGTCAGATACGCAGTATTTT. Translated: CASQLSGTVSDTQYF. The gene calls are TRBV5-1 and TRBJ2-3; 7 bases line up with TRBD1. V was pared by 7 bases and J by 4 bases, with 12 bases of the junction left unmatched. The CDR3 spans 15 residues. Germline CDR1 reads SGHRS; CDR2 reads YFSETQ.

This clone was seen more than once but under ten times. The gene calls are TRBV30 and TRBJ2-5, with TRBD2 as a possible D gene (6 bases). With the DNA end fitting TRBJ2-7 better, the J assignment may be wrong. The germline V gene encodes CDR1 GTSNPN and CDR2 SVGIG (reference sequence). The CDR3 consists of 15 residues. The CDR3 here is CAWSGRLISSYEQYF. CDR3 nucleotides: TGTGCCTGGAGCGGGAGACTGATAAGCTCCTACGAGCAGTACTTC.

The rearrangement uses TRBV7-2 and TRBJ2-5, with a possible D match to TRBD1 (5 bases). The CDR3 runs to 15 residues. Trimming left V 5 bases short and J 2 bases short, with 15 bases between. Germline values: CDR1 SGHTA, CDR2 FQGNSA. The chain's CDR3 is CASSRDRPPQETQYF. Here the CDR3 DNA reads TGTGCCAGCAGCCGCGACAGACCACCACAAGAGACCCAGTACTTC.

The chain combines TRBV4-3 with TRBJ1-5, with TRBD1 as a possible D gene (5 bases). V was cut by 1 base and J by 2 bases, with 9 bases left in between. Germline values: CDR1 LGHNA, CDR2 YSLEER. The CDR3 consists of 15 residues. The CDR3 loop reads CASSQVPGGNQPQHF. The CDR3 bases are TGCGCCAGCAGCCAAGTCCCGGGGGGCAATCAGCCCCAGCATTTT.

This chain links TRBV30 with TRBJ2-1; 10 bases line up with TRBD1. From germline, CDR1 is GTSNPN and CDR2 SVGIG (reference sequence). The CDR3 loop spans 13 amino acids. Losses at the gene ends were 4 bases for V and 7 bases for J; bases not matched to a gene: 4. CDR3 sequence: CAWKGQGNNEQFF. In nucleotides, the CDR3 is TGTGCCTGGAAGGGACAGGGGAATAATGAGCAGTTCTTC.